This entry is about one T cell receptor (beta chain). Its antigen is currently unknown. Per germline, CDR1 SNHLY and CDR2 FYNNEI. Trimming took off 6 bases at V and 2 bases at J, with 11 bases between the two ends. The CDR3 length is 14 residues. Second-dose groups at about 4 or about 12 weeks were pooled. Sequencing used immunoSEQ multiplex PCR; TCRdb keeps in-frame clones, though not all of them. The sample holds 180,000 or so clones; about nine tenths are singletons and the top ten take roughly 2%. The sample comes from a study of T cell responses to AZD1222 COVID-19 vaccine. The study, taken as a whole, reports: Following two doses of AZD1222, Spike-specific TCR breadth and depth rose. Most donors were white British, females outnumbered males, and clonal diversity was possibly underestimated.

The receptor was isolated from an adult who received the AZD1222 COVID-19 vaccine. This rearrangement joins TRBV2 to TRBJ2-1, with unresolved D. The material was peripheral blood, obtained 28 days after the second AZD1222 dose. CDR3: CASRKGNAYNEQFF. CDR3 DNA: TGTGCCAGCAGGAAGGGTAACGCCTACAATGAGCAGTTCTTC.